This record concerns one T cell receptor beta chain sequence. CDR3 length: 17 amino acids. Trimming took 5 bases from V and 0 from J, leaving 20 bases between them. CDR1 SQVTM and CDR2 ANQGSEA come from the germline V gene. The sample is drawn from a study of beta chain features in type 1 diabetes. The whole isolated RNA underwent reverse transcription, so sequencing captured expressed TCRB transcripts. Sequencing used immunoSEQ multiplex PCR; TCRdb keeps in-frame clones, though not all of them. The sample includes about 900,000 clones, roughly 16% of them seen just once. The rearrangement links TRBV29-1 to TRBJ2-1, with D tentatively TRBD2 (5 bases). The receptor was isolated from a woman under 30 in good health. The sequenced sample was naive CD4+ T cells from blood. CDR3 bases: TGCAGCGTTTCCCCACGGCAAAGACTAAACTCCTACAATGAGCAGTTCTTC. This translates into CSVSPRQRLNSYNEQFF.